This TCR beta chain was identified during a study of blood T cell repertoires in COVID-19. On the study more broadly: Specimens from acute and convalescent COVID-19 originated in the United States, Italy and Spain. T cells, B-cell-depleted T cells, or PBMCs supplied cDNA or gDNA.

The CDR3 runs to 14 residues. J gave up 3 bases and V 6 bases, and 3 bases lay outside the gene matches. Germline values: CDR1 LNHDA, CDR2 SQIVND (reference sequence). The repertoire was sequenced with immunoSEQ multiplex PCR; TCRdb's copy has only in-frame clones and lacks some. The table records a few hundred thousand clones, roughly 84% of them present only once. Cohorts were determined from participant-reported clinical history. Sequences were obtained from PBMCs or T cells enriched from blood (not recorded which). The J gene is TRBJ1-5, the V gene TRBV19; TRBD1 matches 9 bases. This sequence originates from a woman aged 25 to 39 who had recovered from COVID-19. This CDR3 reads CASRGDRDNQPQHF. CDR3 coding DNA: TGTGCCAGTAGAGGGGACAGGGACAATCAGCCCCAGCATTTT.